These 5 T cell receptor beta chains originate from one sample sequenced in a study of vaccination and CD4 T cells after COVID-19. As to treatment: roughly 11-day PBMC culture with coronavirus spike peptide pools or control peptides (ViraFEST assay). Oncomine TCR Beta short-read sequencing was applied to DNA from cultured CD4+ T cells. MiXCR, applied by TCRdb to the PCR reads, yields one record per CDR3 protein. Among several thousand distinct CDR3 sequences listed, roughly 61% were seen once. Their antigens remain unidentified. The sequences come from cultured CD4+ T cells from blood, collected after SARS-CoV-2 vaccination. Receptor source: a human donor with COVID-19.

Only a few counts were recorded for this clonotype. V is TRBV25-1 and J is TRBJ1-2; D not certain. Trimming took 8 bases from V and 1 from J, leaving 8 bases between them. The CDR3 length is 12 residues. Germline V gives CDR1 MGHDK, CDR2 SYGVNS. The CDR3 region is CASSRVNYGYTF. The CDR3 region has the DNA TGTGCCAGCTCTAGGGTTAACTATGGCTACACCTTC.

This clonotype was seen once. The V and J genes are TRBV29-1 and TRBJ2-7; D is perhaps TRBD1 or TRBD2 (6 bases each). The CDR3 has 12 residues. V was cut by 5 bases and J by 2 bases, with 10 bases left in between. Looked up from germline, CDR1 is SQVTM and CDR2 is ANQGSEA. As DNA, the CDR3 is TGCAGCGTTCGGGGGCCCGCCTACGAGCAGTACTTC. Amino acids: CSVRGPAYEQYF.

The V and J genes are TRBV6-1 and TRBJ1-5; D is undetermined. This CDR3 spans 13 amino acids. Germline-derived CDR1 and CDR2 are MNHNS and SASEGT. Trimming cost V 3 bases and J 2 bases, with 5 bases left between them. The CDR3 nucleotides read TGTGCCAGCAGTGATCTTGGCAATCAGCCCCAGCATTTT. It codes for CASSDLGNQPQHF.

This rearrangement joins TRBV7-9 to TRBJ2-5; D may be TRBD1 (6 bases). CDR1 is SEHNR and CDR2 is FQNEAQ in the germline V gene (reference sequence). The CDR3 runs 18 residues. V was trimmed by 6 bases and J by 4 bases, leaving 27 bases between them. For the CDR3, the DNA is TGTGCCAGCAGTCGACGTCGGGGTGGGGGCGCCCTGGGAGAGACCCAGTACTTC. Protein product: CASSRRRGGGALGETQYF.

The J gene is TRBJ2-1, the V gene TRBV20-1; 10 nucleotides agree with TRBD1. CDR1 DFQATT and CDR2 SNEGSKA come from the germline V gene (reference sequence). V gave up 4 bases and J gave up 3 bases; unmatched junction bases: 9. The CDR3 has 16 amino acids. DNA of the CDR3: TGCAGTGCTACAAACAGGGGACAGGGGTTCTACAATGAGCAGTTCTTC. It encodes CSATNRGQGFYNEQFF.